A single sample gave rise to the 2 T cell receptor beta chains below, sequenced in a study of blood T cells in healthy people across ages. Then a second PCR, running about 7 to 11 cycles, was carried out with a sample-barcoded 5' primer and a J-beta primer mix. TCRdb recomputed calls from the 5' RACE reads with MiXCR, one row per CDR3 protein. The sample has about 1.6 million distinct CDR3 sequences, 30% to 35% seen once. The specimen was blood. Every receptor here comes from a woman younger than 45 in good health.

The genes are TRBV19 and TRBJ1-1; D is unresolved. The CDR3 runs to 16 residues. Trimming shortened V by 7 bases and J by 4 bases, and 22 bases separated the two germline ends. The germline CDR1 and CDR2 sequences are LNHDA and SQIVND (reference sequence). The CDR3 loop is CASIDLVPSLTTEAFF. The CDR3 nucleotides read TGTGCCAGTATTGACCTAGTCCCGTCTTTGACCACTGAAGCTTTCTTT.

The sample holds a few counts of this clonotype. The junction and the germline gene differ at one end; a read error may be behind it. The V call is TRBV12-3 or TRBV12-4, the J call TRBJ2-2; tentative D call: TRBD2 (7 bases). This CDR3 has 16 residues. The CDR3, as DNA: TGTGCCAGCAGGCCAAAGGGGGGGGCGAACACCGGGGGGCTGTTTTTT. Amino acids: CASRPKGGANTGGLFF.